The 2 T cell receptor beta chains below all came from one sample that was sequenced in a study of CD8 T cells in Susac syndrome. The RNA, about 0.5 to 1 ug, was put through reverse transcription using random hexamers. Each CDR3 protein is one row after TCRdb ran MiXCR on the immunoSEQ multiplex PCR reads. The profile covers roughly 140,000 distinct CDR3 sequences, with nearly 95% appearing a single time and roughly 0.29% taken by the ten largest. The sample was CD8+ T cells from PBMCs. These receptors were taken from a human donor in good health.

As DNA, the CDR3 is TGTGCCAGCAGTTTTGGGAGACTAGCGGGAGACGAGACCCAGTACTTC. Translated: CASSFGRLAGDETQYF. This chain links TRBV27 with TRBJ2-5; TRBD2 matches at 12 bases. Germline V CDR1 and CDR2: MNHEY, SMNVEV (reference sequence). V shed 3 bases and J 5 bases; nucleotides not matched to a gene: 7. This CDR3 is 16 amino acids long.

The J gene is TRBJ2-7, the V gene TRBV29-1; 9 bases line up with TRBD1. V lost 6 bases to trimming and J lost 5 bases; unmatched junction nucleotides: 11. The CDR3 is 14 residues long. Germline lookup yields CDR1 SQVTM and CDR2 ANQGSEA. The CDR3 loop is CSVAKDRGVNEQYF. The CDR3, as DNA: TGCAGCGTAGCTAAGGACAGGGGCGTCAACGAGCAGTACTTC.